Below are 7 T cell receptor beta chains sequenced from a single sample in a study of blood T cell repertoires in COVID-19. The assay was immunoSEQ multiplex PCR, and TCRdb's table has in-frame clones only and misses some. The data hold 250,000 to 350,000 clones, with 70% to 90% observed a single time. The sequenced sample was PBMCs or T cells enriched from blood (not recorded which). These receptors originate from a woman under 30 who had recovered from COVID-19.

V and J are TRBV7-9 and TRBJ1-1; perhaps TRBD1 as D (6 bases). Trimming shortened V by 2 bases and J by 5 bases, and 12 bases separated the two germline ends. The CDR3 length is 14 residues. Looked up from germline, CDR1 is SEHNR and CDR2 is FQNEAQ (reference sequence). The CDR3 spells CASSLLAQGTEAFF. CDR3 coding DNA: TGTGCCAGCAGCTTATTGGCTCAGGGGACTGAAGCTTTCTTT.

Comment on this clone: The same CDR3 can be traced to other DNA sequences in this sample. The chain carries TRBV18 and TRBJ1-2; D might be TRBD1 (5 bases). The CDR3 is 13 residues long. Trimming took off 3 bases at V and 4 bases at J, with 9 bases between the two ends. Germline V CDR1 and CDR2: KGHSH, LQKENI. The CDR3 here is CASSPGQGYGYTF. The DNA for the CDR3 is TGTGCCAGCTCACCTGGTCAGGGCTATGGCTACACCTTC.

This chain uses TRBV5-1 with TRBJ1-4; D may be TRBD1 (5 bases). In germline, CDR1 is SGHRS, CDR2 YFSETQ. V lost 5 bases and J 7 bases, leaving 12 bases between the germline ends. This CDR3 has 13 residues. Here the CDR3 reads CASRGGIGEKLFF. The CDR3, as DNA: TGCGCCAGCAGGGGGGGTATTGGTGAAAAACTGTTTTTT.

This rearrangement joins TRBV6-4 to TRBJ2-7; 7 bases align to TRBD1. The ends lost 4 bases at V and 0 bases at J; junction bases unmatched: 12. This CDR3 contains 17 residues. The V gene's germline CDR1 is MRHNA and CDR2 SNTAGT. The CDR3 DNA reads TGTGCCAGCAGTGGAGGGGGCGAGGGAGTCCCCTCCTACGAGCAGTACTTC. It specifies CASSGGGEGVPSYEQYF.

V is TRBV7-2 and J is TRBJ2-5, with D perhaps TRBD2 (7 bases). With 1 base removed from V and 2 bases from J, the gap between germline ends came to 20 bases. This CDR3 region has 18 residues. Per the germline V gene, CDR1 is SGHTA and CDR2 is FQGNSA. Here the CDR3 DNA reads TGTGCCAGCAGCTTAGGGATACGACTAGGGGGGGATCAAGAGACCCAGTACTTC. Its translation is CASSLGIRLGGDQETQYF.

The rearrangement uses TRBV6-5 and TRBJ1-5; 10 positions agree with TRBD1. Germline V gene sequence: CDR1 MNHEY, CDR2 SVGAGI. There are 16 residues in the CDR3. The V and J ends lost 0 bases and 7 bases, in that order; junction bases with no gene match: 6. CDR3 nucleotide sequence: TGTGCCAGCAGTTACTCAGCGACAGGGGGCAGACAGCCCCAGCATTTT. It translates to CASSYSATGGRQPQHF.

The chain carries TRBV28 and TRBJ2-7, with a possible D match to TRBD1 (5 bases). This CDR3 comprises 13 residues. V was clipped by 5 bases and J by 3 bases, with 11 bases between them. Germline V gene data show CDR1 as MDHEN and CDR2 as SYDVKM. The CDR3 reads CASSAHDSYEQYF. The CDR3, as DNA: TGTGCCAGCAGTGCACACGACAGCTACGAGCAGTACTTC. The variable domain in full, with the rest retrieved from reference TRBV28 and TRBJ2-7, is DVKVTQSSRYLVKRTGEKVFLECVQDMDHENMFWYRQDPGLGLRLIYFSYDVKMKEKGDIPEGYSVSREKKERFSLILESASTNQTSMYLCASSAHDSYEQYFGPGTRLTVT.